Many counts were recorded for the clone carrying this T cell receptor (beta chain). Its matching antigen is unknown. This entry belongs to a study of early T cells in non-severe SARS-CoV-2 infection. At the level of the study: Bulk RNA isolated from unsorted whole blood underwent sequencing; chains were not paired. Findings of the study overall: VDJdb matching skewed toward anti-spike CD8 responses, missing private and CD4 specificities.

CDR1 and CDR2 from the germline V gene are SQVTM and ANQGSEA. The V end was cut by 6 bases, the J end by 0 bases, with 14 bases between. The CDR3 is made up of 14 amino acids. The protocol attached unique molecular identifiers to individual cDNA molecules. TCRdb re-derived calls from the 5' RACE reads in MiXCR, one entry per CDR3 protein. The table shows tens of thousands of distinct CDR3 sequences, with 9% to 9.5% occurring only once. Sequencing input: whole blood. This TCR was sampled from an adult who was a healthcare worker with PCR-confirmed SARS-CoV-2 infection or an uninfected control (not recorded which). The genes are TRBV29-1 and TRBJ2-5, with a weak D call TRBD1 (5 bases). Here the CDR3 DNA reads TGCAGCGTGCGCAAGGACACCAACCAAGAGACCCAGTACTTC. Amino acids: CSVRKDTNQETQYF.